One sample yielded the 12 T cell receptor beta chains listed below, sequenced in a study of OX40 agonist ivuxolimab in advanced cancers. Libraries were prepared by immunoSEQ multiplex PCR; TCRdb keeps only in-frame clonotypes and omits some of them. Of around 59,000 clones listed, about nine tenths were seen once; the top ten hold 0.95% to 1.4%. Source: CD4+ or CD8+ T cells sorted from blood, taken in a trial of the OX40 agonist ivuxolimab. The origin of the receptors is an adult with an advanced solid tumor such as melanoma, head and neck, liver or kidney cancer.

This chain links TRBV15 with TRBJ2-5; D uncertain. CDR1 and CDR2 from the germline V gene are LNHNV and YYDKDF (reference sequence). The CDR3 consists of 11 residues. V lost 1 base and J 5 bases, leaving 2 bases between the germline ends. The CDR3 spells CATSRGETQYF. DNA of the CDR3: TGTGCCACCAGCAGAGGGGAGACCCAGTACTTC.

This chain connects TRBV7-8 to TRBJ1-4; D possibly corresponds to TRBD1 (5 bases). The V gene's germline CDR1 is SGHVS and CDR2 FQNEAQ. CDR3 length: 13 residues. The V end lost 1 base, the J end lost 6 bases, and 6 bases lay between the germline ends. CDR3 in amino acids: CASSLVGDEKLFF. The CDR3 nucleotides read TGTGCCAGCAGCTTAGTAGGGGATGAAAAACTGTTTTTT.

This sequence joins TRBV28 and TRBJ1-1, with D maybe TRBD1 (6 bases). The CDR3 totals 13 residues. Germline V gives CDR1 MDHEN, CDR2 SYDVKM. Trimming removed 10 bases at V and 0 bases at J, with 12 bases between. CDR3 amino acids: CATLGHLNTEAFF. CDR3 coding DNA: TGTGCCACCTTGGGACATCTGAACACTGAAGCTTTCTTT.

CDR3 sequence: CASSRDSPANYGYTF. The CDR3 DNA sequence: TGTGCCAGCTCGCGGGACAGCCCAGCTAACTATGGCTACACCTTC. The chain carries TRBV18 and TRBJ1-2; 7 positions match TRBD1. V lost 6 bases and J lost 0; bases outside the gene matches: 7. Looked up from germline, CDR1 is KGHSH and CDR2 is LQKENI. The CDR3 is 15 residues long.

This rearrangement joins TRBV4-3 to TRBJ1-5; the D is unclear. The germline gives CDR1 LGHNA, CDR2 YSLEER. CDR3 size: 16 residues. The V gene lost 1 base and the J gene lost 3 bases, with 13 bases spanning the gap. The CDR3 is CASSQAALGANQPQHF. CDR3 coding DNA: TGCGCCAGCAGCCAAGCGGCTTTGGGCGCCAATCAGCCCCAGCATTTT.

The genes are TRBV19 and TRBJ2-1; 8 bases fit TRBD2. V lost 3 bases to trimming and J lost 5 bases; unmatched junction nucleotides: 9. The CDR3 runs 16 residues. The germline CDR1 and CDR2 sequences are LNHDA and SQIVND (reference sequence). The CDR3 protein is CASSIPTSGYDNEQFF. CDR3 DNA: TGTGCCAGTAGTATTCCAACTAGCGGCTATGACAATGAGCAGTTCTTC. The whole variable domain, remainder taken from reference TRBV19 and TRBJ2-1, is DGGITQSPKYLFRKEGQNVTLSCEQNLNHDAMYWYRQDPGQGLRLIYYSQIVNDFQKGDIAEGYSVSREKKESFPLTVTSAQKNPTAFYLCASSIPTSGYDNEQFFGPGTRLTVL.

V usage is TRBV4-1 and J usage is TRBJ2-1; D is undetermined. Per germline, CDR1 MGHRA and CDR2 YSYEKL. The CDR3 length is 15 residues. The V end was cut by 0 bases, the J end by 5 bases, with 11 bases between. The CDR3 nucleotides read TGCGCCAGCAGCCAAGACTGGGAAGACCACAATGAGCAGTTCTTC. Translated, it gives CASSQDWEDHNEQFF.

V and J are TRBV6-6 and TRBJ2-7, with 7 bases that match TRBD2. V gave up 0 bases and J gave up 5 bases; unmatched junction bases: 4. Germline lookup yields CDR1 MNHNY and CDR2 SVGAGI (reference sequence). CDR3 length: 14 amino acids. CDR3 amino acids: CASSYSREVHEQYF. The CDR3 nucleotides are TGTGCCAGCAGTTACTCCCGGGAGGTCCACGAGCAGTACTTC.

The chain's CDR3 is CASSPPDRADTQYF. The CDR3 bases are TGCGCCAGCAGCCCCCCGGACAGGGCAGATACGCAGTATTTT. The rearrangement links TRBV4-3 to TRBJ2-3, with 8 bases fitting TRBD1. CDR3 length: 14 amino acids. Germline V gene sequence: CDR1 LGHNA, CDR2 YSLEER. Unmatched junction bases numbered 4, after V lost 4 bases and J lost 4 bases.

In its sample, this clone was seen once. The chain carries TRBV19 and TRBJ2-5; TRBD2 might be the D (7 bases). V was shortened by 7 bases and J by 4 bases, with 19 bases between the two germline ends. This CDR3 comprises 15 residues. CDR1 is LNHDA, CDR2 SQIVND, per germline (reference sequence). The CDR3 spells CASNVVGGGVETQYF. Here the CDR3 DNA reads TGTGCCAGTAACGTGGTTGGGGGGGGCGTAGAGACCCAGTACTTC.

The chain uses TRBV9 and TRBJ2-3, with D possibly being TRBD1 or TRBD2 (5 bases each). Per the germline V gene, CDR1 is SGDLS and CDR2 is YYNGEE. This CDR3 is built from 14 residues. The V end lost 2 bases, the J end lost 5 bases, and 12 bases lay between the germline ends. DNA of the CDR3: TGTGCCAGCAGCGTCCTTGGGGGTGGAGATACGCAGTATTTT. Amino acid sequence: CASSVLGGGDTQYF.

The chain is built from TRBV15 and TRBJ2-7; TRBD1 or TRBD2 may be the D gene (5 bases each). The CDR3 consists of 13 residues. The germline V gene has CDR1 LNHNV and CDR2 YYDKDF (reference sequence). The V end lost 3 bases, the J end lost 2 bases, and 8 bases lay between the germline ends. CDR3 in DNA: TGTGCCACCAGCAGGGGGGTTACCTACGAGCAGTACTTC. It is translated as CATSRGVTYEQYF.